Reported below is one T cell receptor beta chain. Its antigen is unidentified. The data stem from a study of response to subunit inactivated influenza vaccine. TCRdb analysed the RT-PCR reads with MiXCR anew, one entry per CDR3 protein. Of about 780,000 distinct CDR3 sequences listed, around a sixth are singletons. This CDR3 has 15 amino acids. With 0 bases removed from V and 4 bases from J, the gap between germline ends came to 13 bases. Per germline, CDR1 SGDLS and CDR2 YYNGEE. Study-level findings and limits: With each seasonal influenza vaccination, the authors suggested, few new T cells are recruited.

The chain is built from TRBV9 and TRBJ2-5; either TRBD1 or TRBD2 may supply D (6 bases each). The material sequenced was PBMCs from blood, taken approximately 5 days after vaccination. This clonotype was sampled from a man aged 50 to 59 who received an inactivated influenza vaccine. The CDR3 bases are TGTGCCAGCAGCGTAGGGGTCAGGGGAGGAGAGACCCAGTACTTC. Amino acid sequence: CASSVGVRGGETQYF.